These 10 T cell receptor beta chains originate from one sample sequenced in a study of T cells in localized non-small cell lung cancer. Clones were read by immunoSEQ multiplex PCR, and TCRdb kept only the in-frame ones, dropping some. In the table there are about 33,000 clones, 78% of which are singletons. This sample comprised peripheral blood, obtained before any cancer treatment. The receptors were gathered from a male donor older than 55 with stage II squamous cell lung carcinoma.

The V gene is TRBV30, the J gene TRBJ1-6, with a weak D call TRBD1 (5 bases). Per germline, CDR1 GTSNPN and CDR2 SVGIG (reference sequence). The V end lost 3 bases, the J end lost 0 bases, and 9 bases lay between the germline ends. This CDR3 region has 15 residues. The CDR3 sequence is CAWSLDSSYNSPLHF. Written as DNA, the CDR3 is TGTGCCTGGAGCCTCGACAGCTCCTATAATTCACCCCTCCACTTT.

This chain connects TRBV14 to TRBJ2-1; TRBD2 matches 9 bases. Germline values: CDR1 SGHDN, CDR2 FVKESK. The CDR3 contains 17 residues. The V gene end was trimmed by 5 bases and the J gene end by 4 bases; junction bases not matched to a gene: 12. The CDR3 protein is CASSWGLLAGPYNEQFF. DNA for the CDR3: TGTGCCAGCAGCTGGGGCCTGCTAGCGGGACCGTACAATGAGCAGTTCTTC.

V and J are TRBV11-2 and TRBJ2-6; D is perhaps TRBD1 (5 bases). This CDR3 comprises 18 residues. V dropped 6 bases and J dropped 2 bases, with 20 bases sitting between them. Per the germline V gene, CDR1 is SGHAT and CDR2 is FQNNGV. This CDR3 reads CASRSIRTGVTGANVLTF. The CDR3 DNA sequence: TGTGCCAGCAGATCCATCCGAACAGGAGTCACTGGGGCCAACGTCCTGACTTTC.

This clone was seen just once. The V and J genes are TRBV6-1 and TRBJ1-2, with D hard to call. The V gene lost 5 bases and the J gene lost 3 bases, with 7 bases spanning the gap. The germline V gene has CDR1 MNHNS and CDR2 SASEGT. The length of the CDR3 is 12 residues. The CDR3 loop is CASSSPDYGYTF. In DNA form, the CDR3 reads TGTGCCAGCAGTTCCCCGGACTATGGCTACACCTTC.

The rearrangement joins TRBV2 to TRBJ2-3, with 10 bases lining up with TRBD1. The CDR3 is 15 amino acids. Germline values: CDR1 SNHLY, CDR2 FYNNEI. After removal of 7 bases from V and 1 base from J, the junction contained 5 bases not matched to a gene. The CDR3 nucleotides are TGTGCCAGCATCGAGGGGACAGGGGGCACAGATACGCAGTATTTT. Translated, it gives CASIEGTGGTDTQYF.

The chain combines TRBV18 with TRBJ2-5; TRBD2 agrees at 8 bases. V lost 3 bases to trimming and J lost 10 bases; unmatched junction nucleotides: 16. Germline CDR1 reads KGHSH; CDR2 reads LQKENI. The CDR3 runs 16 residues. The CDR3 DNA sequence: TGTGCCAGCTCACCGAGACTAGCGCCGGGGGTGGCGGACCAGTACTTC. It encodes CASSPRLAPGVADQYF.

This chain uses TRBV6-6 with TRBJ2-5; D not resolved. Germline lookup yields CDR1 MNHNY and CDR2 SVGAGI (reference sequence). This CDR3 comprises 12 residues. The V end lost 2 bases, the J end lost 3 bases, and 4 bases lay between the germline ends. The CDR3 sequence: CASSYRKETQYF. The CDR3 DNA reads TGTGCCAGCAGTTACCGAAAAGAGACCCAGTACTTC.

This chain links TRBV27 with TRBJ2-1; D ambiguous. This CDR3 spans 14 amino acids. V was shortened by 7 bases and J by 5 bases, with 15 bases between the two germline ends. Germline V lookup: CDR1 MNHEY, CDR2 SMNVEV (reference sequence). CDR3 protein: CASTKDRIDNEQFF. Here the CDR3 DNA reads TGTGCCAGCACAAAGGACCGAATTGACAATGAGCAGTTCTTC.

V usage is TRBV6-1 and J usage is TRBJ1-2; unclear D gene. Germline CDR1 reads MNHNS; CDR2 reads SASEGT. The V end lost 6 bases, the J end lost 2 bases, and 1 base lay between the germline ends. The CDR3 loop spans 10 amino acids. The CDR3 spells CASRNYGYTF. CDR3 DNA: TGTGCCAGCAGAAACTATGGCTACACCTTC.

The J gene is TRBJ1-2, the V gene TRBV6-1; D is perhaps TRBD1 (6 bases). This CDR3 is 15 amino acids long. Germline lookup yields CDR1 MNHNS and CDR2 SASEGT. Trimming stripped 5 bases from V and 0 bases from J, with 13 bases between. CDR3 protein: CASSRRTEANYGYTF. The CDR3, as DNA: TGTGCCAGCAGTAGAAGGACAGAGGCTAACTATGGCTACACCTTC.